The next 20 T cell receptor beta chains were all read from a single sample in a study of blood T cell repertoires in COVID-19. Assay: immunoSEQ multiplex PCR; the TCRdb copy retains only in-frame clones and omits some. The repertoire holds about 170,000 clones, with around four fifths as singletons. Sequences were obtained from peripheral blood. The receptors derive from a woman in her seventies with COVID-19, enrolled during active disease.

The chain employs TRBV18 and TRBJ1-1; D ambiguous. Germline V lookup: CDR1 KGHSH, CDR2 LQKENI. This CDR3 is 15 amino acids long. V lost 2 bases, J lost 4 bases, and 14 bases lay in between. CDR3 nucleotide sequence: TGTGCCAGCTCACCATTGAGGGCTTTGAGCACTGAAGCTTTCTTT. It yields the protein CASSPLRALSTEAFF. Together with reference TRBV18 and TRBJ1-1, the CDR3 gives the full variable domain: NAGVMQNPRHLVRRRGQEARLRCSPMKGHSHVYWYRQLPEEGLKFMVYLQKENIIDESGMPKERFSAEFPKEGPSILRIQQVVRGDSAAYFCASSPLRALSTEAFFGQGTRLTVV.

The rearrangement links TRBV7-3 to TRBJ2-5; 9 bases are shared with TRBD1. With V trimmed by 5 bases and J by 5 bases, 3 bases remained unmatched. This CDR3 region has 13 residues. CDR1 is SGHTA, CDR2 FQGTGA, per germline. The CDR3 region is CASSVGQGETQYF. CDR3 sequence (DNA): TGTGCCAGCAGCGTCGGACAGGGGGAGACCCAGTACTTC.

This chain connects TRBV6-1 to TRBJ2-5; a weak D match, TRBD2 (6 bases). Germline V gene sequence: CDR1 MNHNS, CDR2 SASEGT. Trimming cost V 4 bases and J 5 bases, with 26 bases left between them. The CDR3 contains 18 residues. CDR3 in amino acids: CASSGRIPGDGGWETQYF. The CDR3 DNA follows: TGTGCCAGCAGTGGAAGGATCCCGGGAGACGGTGGATGGGAGACCCAGTACTTC.

The chain employs TRBV7-8 and TRBJ1-4; a weak D match, TRBD1 (5 bases). Trimming cost V 0 bases and J 0 bases, with 11 bases left between them. In germline, CDR1 is SGHVS, CDR2 FQNEAQ. There are 17 residues in the CDR3. CDR3 sequence: CASSLAGPISTNEKLFF. The CDR3 nucleotides are TGTGCCAGCAGCTTAGCGGGGCCGATATCAACTAATGAAAAACTGTTTTTT.

This clone was seen only once. The chain links TRBV10-2 to TRBJ1-2, with TRBD1 identical over 7 bases. Germline-derived CDR1 and CDR2 are WSHSY and SAAADI. CDR3 length: 11 amino acids. V lost 6 bases to trimming and J lost 8 bases; unmatched junction nucleotides: 3. Here the CDR3 DNA reads TGCGCCAGCAGGGGACAGTCGGGCTACACCTTC. Translating it yields CASRGQSGYTF.

The chain joins TRBV28 to TRBJ1-2; 7 nucleotides align to TRBD1. Germline loops: CDR1 MDHEN, CDR2 SYDVKM. J lost 6 bases, V lost 5 bases, and 18 bases had no gene match. The CDR3 runs 17 residues. CDR3 coding DNA: TGTGCCAGCAGTGCCCTAAGGGGGGTGGGGGACAGCGATGGCTACACCTTC. Its protein is CASSALRGVGDSDGYTF.

V gene TRBV28 combines with J gene TRBJ1-1, with 9 bases matching TRBD1. CDR3 length equals 16 residues. The germline V gene encodes CDR1 MDHEN and CDR2 SYDVKM. V trimming: 4 bases; J trimming: 7 bases; junction bases outside the gene matches: 13. Written as DNA, the CDR3 is TGTGCCAGCAGTTCCGAGACGCTGGGGACAGGGAATGAAGCTTTCTTT. Translating gives CASSSETLGTGNEAFF. The whole variable domain, filled in from reference TRBV28 and TRBJ1-1, reads DVKVTQSSRYLVKRTGEKVFLECVQDMDHENMFWYRQDPGLGLRLIYFSYDVKMKEKGDIPEGYSVSREKKERFSLILESASTNQTSMYLCASSSETLGTGNEAFFGQGTRLTVV.

The chain uses TRBV15 and TRBJ2-3; D uncertain. The CDR3 sequence is 14 residues long. V was shortened by 5 bases and J by 0 bases, with 9 bases between the two germline ends. Germline CDR1 LNHNV, CDR2 YYDKDF (reference sequence). CDR3 sequence reads: CATSVTVSTDTQYF. In DNA form, the CDR3 reads TGTGCCACCAGCGTTACGGTTAGCACAGATACGCAGTATTTT.

V is TRBV30 and J is TRBJ2-7; the match to TRBD2 covers 8 bases. Germline V CDR1 and CDR2: GTSNPN, SVGIG (reference sequence). V lost 5 bases to trimming and J lost 2 bases; unmatched junction nucleotides: 8. This CDR3 comprises 14 residues. CDR3 coding DNA: TGTGCCTGGGACCGGGAGGGGTTTACCTACGAGCAGTACTTC. This gives the protein CAWDREGFTYEQYF.

This sequence joins TRBV28 and TRBJ1-2; D might be TRBD1 (5 bases). V was clipped by 1 base and J by 5 bases, with 11 bases between them. CDR1 is MDHEN, CDR2 SYDVKM, per germline. CDR3 length: 14 amino acids. This CDR3 reads CASSLLGRGYGYTF. The CDR3, as DNA: TGTGCCAGCAGTTTATTGGGGCGGGGTTATGGCTACACCTTC.

J is TRBJ1-2 and V is TRBV15; 8 bases fit TRBD1. J lost 7 bases, V lost 6 bases, and 7 bases had no gene match. Per germline, CDR1 LNHNV and CDR2 YYDKDF (reference sequence). This CDR3 comprises 13 residues. CDR3 DNA: TGTGCCACCAGGGACAGGGACCGCGGTGGCTACACCTTC. Amino acid sequence: CATRDRDRGGYTF.

This clone came up once. The J gene is TRBJ2-3, the V gene TRBV10-1, with TRBD1 matching over 9 bases. The length of the CDR3 is 15 residues. Per germline, CDR1 WNHNN and CDR2 SYGVQD (reference sequence). With 5 bases clipped from V and 2 bases from J, the junction kept 5 bases outside the gene matches. In DNA, the CDR3 is TGCGCCAGCAGTACCGGGACAGGGACCACAGATACGCAGTATTTT. This encodes CASSTGTGTTDTQYF.

The chain carries TRBV10-1 and TRBJ2-2; 8 bases agree with TRBD2. Germline-derived CDR1 and CDR2 are WNHNN and SYGVQD (reference sequence). V shed 3 bases and J 0 bases; nucleotides not matched to a gene: 6. CDR3 size: 17 residues. This chain's CDR3 is CASSDGAGGANTGELFF. CDR3 nucleotide sequence: TGCGCCAGCAGTGATGGCGCGGGGGGAGCGAACACCGGGGAGCTGTTTTTT.

In DNA, the CDR3 is TGTGCCAGCAGTTTAGGGGGCCGGGGCTACACCTTC. Protein: CASSLGGRGYTF. The chain employs TRBV28 and TRBJ1-2; D is perhaps TRBD1 (6 bases). Germline V gives CDR1 MDHEN, CDR2 SYDVKM. With 2 bases removed from V and 8 bases from J, the gap between germline ends came to 9 bases. CDR3 length equals 12 residues.

The chain combines TRBV7-2 with TRBJ2-2; D may be TRBD2 (5 bases). V dropped 6 bases and J dropped 6 bases, with 26 bases sitting between them. The CDR3 is 18 residues long. Germline CDR1 reads SGHTA; CDR2 reads FQGNSA. The CDR3 nucleotides are TGTGCCAGCAGGCCTGATCGCGGGCGCTGGGGTGGGGCCGGGGAGCTGTTTTTT. Protein: CASRPDRGRWGGAGELFF.

The chain couples TRBV5-1 to TRBJ2-2; tentative D call: TRBD2 (5 bases). Germline V lookup: CDR1 SGHRS, CDR2 YFSETQ. This CDR3 contains 14 residues. Trimming removed 7 bases from V and 2 bases from J, with 12 bases in between. The CDR3: CASSTRTNTGELFF. CDR3 coding DNA: TGCGCCAGCTCTACTAGAACCAACACCGGGGAGCTGTTTTTT.

The chain combines TRBV11-2 with TRBJ2-7, with D unresolved. Trimming shortened V by 5 bases and J by 5 bases, and 7 bases separated the two germline ends. This CDR3 spans 11 amino acids. Germline CDR1 and CDR2: SGHAT and FQNNGV. The CDR3 reads CASSQINEQYF. The CDR3 coding sequence is TGTGCCAGCAGCCAAATCAACGAGCAGTACTTC.

The chain links TRBV6-5 to TRBJ1-1; perhaps TRBD1 as D (6 bases). The CDR3 extends over 14 amino acids. V was clipped by 10 bases and J by 5 bases, with 20 bases between them. CDR1 MNHEY and CDR2 SVGAGI come from the germline V gene. This CDR3 reads CAIKRGGTLTEAFF. The CDR3 bases are TGTGCCATCAAAAGGGGGGGGACCTTGACTGAAGCTTTCTTT.

The chain carries TRBV28 and TRBJ2-1, with 12 positions matching TRBD2. Germline values: CDR1 MDHEN, CDR2 SYDVKM. J gave up 9 bases and V 6 bases, and 6 bases lay outside the gene matches. CDR3 length: 14 amino acids. Here the CDR3 reads CASRPGLAGSEQFF. As DNA, the CDR3 is TGTGCCAGCAGACCGGGACTAGCGGGTTCTGAGCAGTTCTTC.

The CDR3 DNA reads as TGTGCCAGCAGCTTAGACCGAGCGGGGGCCGTTCAAGAGACCCAGTACTTC. It encodes CASSLDRAGAVQETQYF. The chain combines TRBV11-2 with TRBJ2-5, with 8 bases identical to TRBD2. The V gene end was trimmed by 0 bases and the J gene end by 2 bases; junction bases not matched to a gene: 8. CDR1 is SGHAT and CDR2 is FQNNGV in the germline V gene. The length of the CDR3 is 17 residues.